Sequencing of this TCR beta chain was carried out in a study of blood T cell repertoires in COVID-19. Across the whole study: COVID-19 samples, acute and convalescent, were from the United States, Italy and Spain. Nucleic acid was either cDNA or gDNA, and it came from T cells, B-cell-depleted T cells, or PBMCs.

Germline values: CDR1 LNHNV, CDR2 YYDKDF (reference sequence). V was pared by 0 bases and J by 6 bases, with 8 bases between. The CDR3 spans 14 residues. Authors' methods: It was from reference gene primer amplification that nucleated cell counts were estimated. Using immunoSEQ multiplex PCR, the repertoire was profiled, and TCRdb retains in-frame clones only, with some absent. Clonal size and the V and J genes are those of that table, whereas D and trimming came from the DNA. Of more than 250,000 clones in the sample, about 86% were seen once. V is TRBV15 and J is TRBJ2-2, with D perhaps matching TRBD2 (6 bases). The receptor was isolated from a woman in her 30s who had recovered from COVID-19. The sample comprised peripheral blood. The CDR3: CATSRDREAGELFF. The CDR3 nucleotides are TGTGCCACCAGCAGAGATAGGGAGGCCGGGGAGCTGTTTTTT.